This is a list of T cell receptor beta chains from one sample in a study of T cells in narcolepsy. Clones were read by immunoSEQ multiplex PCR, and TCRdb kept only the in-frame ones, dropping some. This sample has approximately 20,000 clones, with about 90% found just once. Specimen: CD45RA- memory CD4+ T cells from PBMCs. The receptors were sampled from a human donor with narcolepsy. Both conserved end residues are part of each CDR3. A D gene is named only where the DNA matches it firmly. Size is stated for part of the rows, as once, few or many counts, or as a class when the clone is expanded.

CDR3 DNA: TGTGCCAGCAGCCCGCTAGCAGGCTGGGACTATGGCTACACCTTC
CDR3 protein: CASSPLAGWDYGYTF
clone size: -
J gene: TRBJ1-2
D gene: -
V gene: TRBV14

CDR3 DNA: TGTGCCAGCAGTCTGCCGGGACAGCCCATCCTGAACACTGAAGCTTTCTTT
CDR3 protein: CASSLPGQPILNTEAFF
clone size: -
J gene: TRBJ1-1
D gene: TRBD1
V gene: TRBV28

CDR3 DNA: TGTGCCAGCAAAGGGGTGGGAGGCGGCCCCTACGAGCAGTACTTC
CDR3 protein: CASKGVGGGPYEQYF
clone size: -
J gene: TRBJ2-7
D gene: -
V gene: TRBV6-5

CDR3 DNA: TGTGCCAGCAGCTTAGGCGCAGGAGGGAACACTGAAGCTTTCTTT
CDR3 protein: CASSLGAGGNTEAFF
clone size: -
J gene: TRBJ1-1
D gene: -
V gene: TRBV7-2

CDR3 DNA: TGTGCCAGCAGCGTAGCGGGGGAGACCTACAATGAGCAGTTCTTC
CDR3 protein: CASSVAGETYNEQFF
clone size: -
J gene: TRBJ2-1
D gene: -
V gene: TRBV9

CDR3 DNA: TGCGCCAGCAGCCTGGTCGGTTCCTCTGGGGCCAACGTCCTGACTTTC
CDR3 protein: CASSLVGSSGANVLTF
clone size: -
J gene: TRBJ2-6
D gene: -
V gene: TRBV5-1

CDR3 DNA: TGTGCCAGCAGCTTGGGGTCCCGGGCGAACACCGGGGAGCTGTTTTTT
CDR3 protein: CASSLGSRANTGELFF
clone size: -
J gene: TRBJ2-2
D gene: -
V gene: TRBV5-4

CDR3 DNA: TGTGCCAGCAGGTCGAGTACAAGCAACTATGGCTACACCTTC
CDR3 protein: CASRSSTSNYGYTF
clone size: -
J gene: TRBJ1-2
D gene: -
V gene: TRBV27

CDR3 DNA: TGTGCCAGCAGTCCCCCCCCTAGCGGGAGTGATACGCAGTATTTT
CDR3 protein: CASSPPPSGSDTQYF
clone size: -
J gene: TRBJ2-3
D gene: TRBD2
V gene: TRBV27

CDR3 DNA: TGTGCCAGCAGTAGGGGACAGGGAGGGGGCACAGATACGCAGTATTTT
CDR3 protein: CASSRGQGGGTDTQYF
clone size: -
J gene: TRBJ2-3
D gene: TRBD1
V gene: TRBV6-6

CDR3 DNA: TGTGCCAGCAGTGCCGGACAGGGACCCCCTAATGAAAAACTGTTTTTT
CDR3 protein: CASSAGQGPPNEKLFF
clone size: -
J gene: TRBJ1-4
D gene: TRBD1
V gene: TRBV6-1

CDR3 DNA: TGTGCCAGCAGCGAGGGGGGGCCGCCAGATACGCAGTATTTT
CDR3 protein: CASSEGGPPDTQYF
clone size: -
J gene: TRBJ2-3
D gene: -
V gene: TRBV7-3

CDR3 DNA: TGTGCCAGCAGTCATACGGGACATCTCTATGGCTACACCTTC
CDR3 protein: CASSHTGHLYGYTF
clone size: -
J gene: TRBJ1-2
D gene: -
V gene: TRBV7-9

CDR3 DNA: TGTGCCAGCAGTAGAGGACAGGGGAACCACGAGCAGTACTTC
CDR3 protein: CASSRGQGNHEQYF
clone size: -
J gene: TRBJ2-7
D gene: TRBD1
V gene: TRBV5-4

CDR3 DNA: TGCAGTGCTAGTCTTTGGGATACGCAGTATTTT
CDR3 protein: CSASLWDTQYF
clone size: few
J gene: TRBJ2-3
D gene: -
V gene: TRBV20-1

CDR3 DNA: TGTGCCAGCAGCTTAAGGGGTCGAACTGAAGCTTTCTTT
CDR3 protein: CASSLRGRTEAFF
clone size: -
J gene: TRBJ1-1
D gene: -
V gene: TRBV7-9

CDR3 DNA: TGTGCCAGCAGCCCCCAGACAGTGCAGATAGGCACTGAAGCTTTCTTT
CDR3 protein: CASSPQTVQIGTEAFF
clone size: -
J gene: TRBJ1-1
D gene: -
V gene: TRBV7-2

CDR3 DNA: TGTGCCAGTAGTCGAGTCGGATCAGAGGGCCAACTAGCCAAAAACATTCAGTACTTC
CDR3 protein: CASSRVGSEGQLAKNIQYF
clone size: -
J gene: TRBJ2-4
D gene: -
V gene: TRBV19

CDR3 DNA: TGCAGCGTCGTCCGCGTAGCGGGAGGTTACGGAGATACGCAGTATTTT
CDR3 protein: CSVVRVAGGYGDTQYF
clone size: -
J gene: TRBJ2-3
D gene: TRBD2
V gene: TRBV29-1

CDR3 DNA: TGCGCCAGCAGTGGTACAGTTCTTAATGAAAAACTGTTTTTT
CDR3 protein: CASSGTVLNEKLFF
clone size: -
J gene: TRBJ1-4
D gene: -
V gene: TRBV10-1

CDR3 DNA: TGCGCCAGCAGCCAGATGGGGAAGGGGGTAATCTATGAAAAACTGTTTTTT
CDR3 protein: CASSQMGKGVIYEKLFF
clone size: -
J gene: TRBJ1-4
D gene: -
V gene: TRBV4-1

CDR3 DNA: TGTGCCATCAAACCCTCGGGAGGAGATGGCTACACCTTC
CDR3 protein: CAIKPSGGDGYTF
clone size: -
J gene: TRBJ1-2
D gene: -
V gene: TRBV10-3

CDR3 DNA: TGCGCCAGCAGACCGGACGCGTACAATGAGCAGTTCTTC
CDR3 protein: CASRPDAYNEQFF
clone size: -
J gene: TRBJ2-1
D gene: -
V gene: TRBV5-1

CDR3 DNA: TGCAGCGTTGAAGATCAGGGGCTAGGGGGAAACACCATATATTTT
CDR3 protein: CSVEDQGLGGNTIYF
clone size: -
J gene: TRBJ1-3
D gene: -
V gene: TRBV29-1

CDR3 DNA: TGTGCCATAGGGGGGTGGAATACGCAGTATTTT
CDR3 protein: CAIGGWNTQYF
clone size: -
J gene: TRBJ2-3
D gene: -
V gene: TRBV19

CDR3 DNA: TGTGCCACCGGACAGGGAGCTACTCAGCCCCAGCATTTT
CDR3 protein: CATGQGATQPQHF
clone size: -
J gene: TRBJ1-5
D gene: TRBD1
V gene: TRBV10-3

CDR3 DNA: TGTGCCAGCAGTTTTCCGGGACAGGCAAATTCACCCCTCCACTTT
CDR3 protein: CASSFPGQANSPLHF
clone size: -
J gene: TRBJ1-6
D gene: TRBD1
V gene: TRBV28

CDR3 DNA: TGCAGCGTTGAAAGGGGGTTGGAGACCCAGTACTTC
CDR3 protein: CSVERGLETQYF
clone size: -
J gene: TRBJ2-5
D gene: -
V gene: TRBV29-1

CDR3 DNA: TGTGCCAGTAGTATGCCGACAGGGGGGCTATACGAGACCCAGTACTTC
CDR3 protein: CASSMPTGGLYETQYF
clone size: -
J gene: TRBJ2-5
D gene: TRBD1
V gene: TRBV19

CDR3 DNA: TGTGCCAGTAGTATACGGGACACCGGGAACACTGAAGCTTTCTTT
CDR3 protein: CASSIRDTGNTEAFF
clone size: -
J gene: TRBJ1-1
D gene: -
V gene: TRBV19

CDR3 DNA: TGTGCCAGCAGTTCCGGACAGGGAAGCTCCTACGAGCAGTACTTC
CDR3 protein: CASSSGQGSSYEQYF
clone size: -
J gene: TRBJ2-7
D gene: TRBD1
V gene: TRBV27

CDR3 DNA: TGTGCCTGGAGTAGCCTCGACCGGGCCTTACAGAATGAGCAGTTCTTC
CDR3 protein: CAWSSLDRALQNEQFF
clone size: -
J gene: TRBJ2-1
D gene: -
V gene: TRBV30

CDR3 DNA: TGTGCCAGCAGTTACTTAGCTAGCGGAGACAATGAGCAGTTCTTC
CDR3 protein: CASSYLASGDNEQFF
clone size: -
J gene: TRBJ2-1
D gene: TRBD2
V gene: TRBV6-5

CDR3 DNA: TGTGCCAGCAGCTTCCCCGGGACAGGCCAGACCTATGGCTACACCTTC
CDR3 protein: CASSFPGTGQTYGYTF
clone size: -
J gene: TRBJ1-2
D gene: TRBD1
V gene: TRBV7-2

CDR3 DNA: TGTGCCAGCAGCTTGTTAAAAGGGGGCGGCTATGGCTACACCTTC
CDR3 protein: CASSLLKGGGYGYTF
clone size: -
J gene: TRBJ1-2
D gene: TRBD1
V gene: TRBV5-6

CDR3 DNA: TGTGCCATCAGTGTGCAGCCGAACACTGAAGCTTTCTTT
CDR3 protein: CAISVQPNTEAFF
clone size: once
J gene: TRBJ1-1
D gene: -
V gene: TRBV10-3

CDR3 DNA: TGTGCCAGCAGCGGGCGGGGAGGAGTTCGTGGTTTTCGATACGAGCAGTACTTC
CDR3 protein: CASSGRGGVRGFRYEQYF
clone size: -
J gene: TRBJ2-7
D gene: -
V gene: TRBV7-9

CDR3 DNA: TGTGCCAGCAGACCTCAGGGGCTGGACGAGCAGTACTTC
CDR3 protein: CASRPQGLDEQYF
clone size: -
J gene: TRBJ2-7
D gene: -
V gene: TRBV6-1

CDR3 DNA: TGTGCCAGCTCTAGACAGGGCGGCAATCAGCCCCAGCATTTT
CDR3 protein: CASSRQGGNQPQHF
clone size: -
J gene: TRBJ1-5
D gene: TRBD1
V gene: TRBV6-6

CDR3 DNA: TGTGCCAGCAGTACGGGCCATTCCCTTAATCAGCCCCAGCATTTT
CDR3 protein: CASSTGHSLNQPQHF
clone size: once
J gene: TRBJ1-5
D gene: -
V gene: TRBV28

CDR3 DNA: TGTGCCAGCAACGGGCCCGGGGAAGCTTTCTTT
CDR3 protein: CASNGPGEAFF
clone size: -
J gene: TRBJ1-1
D gene: -
V gene: TRBV6-5

CDR3 DNA: TGCGCCAGCAGCTTGGAAGGGGGCAACTATGGCTACACCTTC
CDR3 protein: CASSLEGGNYGYTF
clone size: -
J gene: TRBJ1-2
D gene: TRBD1
V gene: TRBV5-1

CDR3 DNA: TGTGCCAGCTCGCTCGGGACGCTTGCCTACGAGCAGTACTTC
CDR3 protein: CASSLGTLAYEQYF
clone size: -
J gene: TRBJ2-7
D gene: -
V gene: TRBV9

CDR3 DNA: TGTGCCAGCAGTCAACTACTAGCGGGAGGCAACGAGCAGTACTTC
CDR3 protein: CASSQLLAGGNEQYF
clone size: -
J gene: TRBJ2-7
D gene: TRBD2
V gene: TRBV7-6

CDR3 DNA: TGTGCCAGCAGCCCGGGGGGACAGCAAAAAGAGACCCAGTACTTC
CDR3 protein: CASSPGGQQKETQYF
clone size: -
J gene: TRBJ2-5
D gene: -
V gene: TRBV28

CDR3 DNA: TGCGCCAGCAGTGAAACCAGAGGCAATTACGAGCAGTACTTC
CDR3 protein: CASSETRGNYEQYF
clone size: once
J gene: TRBJ2-7
D gene: -
V gene: TRBV2

CDR3 DNA: TGTGCCTGGAGTAAACCGACAAAGAAAGGCGGCGAGCAGTACTTC
CDR3 protein: CAWSKPTKKGGEQYF
clone size: -
J gene: TRBJ2-7
D gene: -
V gene: TRBV30

CDR3 DNA: TGTGCCAGCAGCCAAGGGGGGGTAGCGGGAGGGCCGACCGGGGAGCTGTTTTTT
CDR3 protein: CASSQGGVAGGPTGELFF
clone size: few
J gene: TRBJ2-2
D gene: TRBD2
V gene: TRBV11-3

CDR3 DNA: TGTGCCAGCAGTCGCGGGGGGACTGAAGCTTTCTTT
CDR3 protein: CASSRGGTEAFF
clone size: -
J gene: TRBJ1-1
D gene: -
V gene: TRBV2

CDR3 DNA: TGTGCCTGGGCCACCGGACAGCCGGGCACAGATACGCAGTATTTT
CDR3 protein: CAWATGQPGTDTQYF
clone size: -
J gene: TRBJ2-3
D gene: -
V gene: TRBV30

CDR3 DNA: TGTGCCAGTAGTACGACTAGCGGGAAAACCTACGAGCAGTACTTC
CDR3 protein: CASSTTSGKTYEQYF
clone size: once
J gene: TRBJ2-7
D gene: TRBD2
V gene: TRBV19

CDR3 DNA: TGTGCCAGCAGCTTAGCGCGGCTAGCGGGAGAGAGGGTCACAGATACGCAGTATTTT
CDR3 protein: CASSLARLAGERVTDTQYF
clone size: -
J gene: TRBJ2-3
D gene: TRBD2
V gene: TRBV7-2

CDR3 DNA: TGTGCCAGCTCATCCACAGGGGCGGGAAGCAATCAGCCCCAGCATTTT
CDR3 protein: CASSSTGAGSNQPQHF
clone size: -
J gene: TRBJ1-5
D gene: TRBD1
V gene: TRBV18